This TCR gamma chain was observed in a study of γδ T cells in repeated Plasmodium falciparum infection. Whole-study context: Age- and gender-matched Australian children served as comparison for malaria-exposed Malian children.

J gave up 1 base and V 2 bases, and 10 bases lay outside the gene matches. The CDR3 sequence is 17 residues long. CDR1 is GITISATS and CDR2 is ISYDGTV in the germline V gene (reference sequence). The sample holds a few counts of this clone. The antigen is unknown. TCRdb's protein, taken from a much larger clone, differs from this DNA's translation at residue 9, likely owing to a read error; the protein displayed comes from the DNA. Whole-study findings and limits: Vdelta2-negative gammadelta repertoires, largely Vdelta1+, seemingly showed infection-driven waves of new clonal selection. Vdelta2-negative gammadelta repertoires appeared less diverse and less shared in Malian than Australian children.

Gammadelta T cells were flow-sorted from PBMC into Vgamma9/Vdelta2+ and Vdelta2-negative populations for bulk analysis. TCRdb re-processed the multiplex PCR reads via CATT. This table holds 30,000 or so gamma-chain clones, approximately 1.4% found once. Sequenced material: gamma-delta T cells from blood. The J gene is TRGJP1, the V gene TRGV9. TCRdb lists no J gene, so it was determined here by aligning the DNA to germline. The origin of this receptor is a pool of human donors (malaria-infected and uninfected, not separated). The CDR3 DNA follows: TGTGCCTTGTGGGAGGCCTTTAAAAGTACCACTGGTTGGTTCAAGATATTT. As protein: CALWEAFKSTTGWFKIF.